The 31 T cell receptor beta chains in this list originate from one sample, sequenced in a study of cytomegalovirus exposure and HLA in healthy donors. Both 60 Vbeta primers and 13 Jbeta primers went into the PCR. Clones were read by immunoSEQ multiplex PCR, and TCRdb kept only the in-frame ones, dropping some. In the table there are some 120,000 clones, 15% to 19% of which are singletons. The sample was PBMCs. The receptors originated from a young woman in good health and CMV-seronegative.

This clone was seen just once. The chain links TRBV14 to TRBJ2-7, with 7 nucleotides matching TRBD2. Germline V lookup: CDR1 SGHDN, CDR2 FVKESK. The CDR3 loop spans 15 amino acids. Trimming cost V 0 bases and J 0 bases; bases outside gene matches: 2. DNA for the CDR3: TGTGCCAGCAGCCAAGAGGGCGGGAGCTCCTACGAGCAGTACTTC. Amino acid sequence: CASSQEGGSSYEQYF.

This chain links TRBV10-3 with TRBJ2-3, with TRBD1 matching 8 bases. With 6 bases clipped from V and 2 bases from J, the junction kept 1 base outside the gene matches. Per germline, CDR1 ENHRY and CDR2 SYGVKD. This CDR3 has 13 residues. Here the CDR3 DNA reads TGTGCCATCAGGGACAGGGACACAGATACGCAGTATTTT. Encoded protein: CAIRDRDTDTQYF.

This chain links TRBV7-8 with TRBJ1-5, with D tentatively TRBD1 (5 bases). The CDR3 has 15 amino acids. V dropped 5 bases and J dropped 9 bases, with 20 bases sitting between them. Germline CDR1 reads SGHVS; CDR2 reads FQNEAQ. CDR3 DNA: TGTGCCAGCAGCGTCGCTAGGGGTCCCGGGGGGCCCCAGCATTTT. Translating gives CASSVARGPGGPQHF.

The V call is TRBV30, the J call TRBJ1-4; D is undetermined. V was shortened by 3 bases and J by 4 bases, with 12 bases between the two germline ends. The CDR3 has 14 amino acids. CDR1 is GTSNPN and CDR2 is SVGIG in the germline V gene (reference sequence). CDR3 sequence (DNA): TGTGCCTGGAGGCGGACTGAACTTAATGAAAAACTGTTTTTT. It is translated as CAWRRTELNEKLFF. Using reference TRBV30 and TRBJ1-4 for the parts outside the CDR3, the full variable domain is SQTIHQWPATLVQPVGSPLSLECTVEGTSNPNLYWYRQAAGRGLQLLFYSVGIGQISSEVPQNLSASRPQDRQFILSSKKLLLSDSGFYLCAWRRTELNEKLFFGSGTQLSVL.

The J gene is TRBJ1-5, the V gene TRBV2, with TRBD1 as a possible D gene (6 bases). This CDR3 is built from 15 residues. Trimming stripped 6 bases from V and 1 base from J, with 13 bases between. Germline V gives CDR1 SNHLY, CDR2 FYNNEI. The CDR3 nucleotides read TGTGCCAGCAGAGCCCAGGGGATAAGCAATCAGCCCCAGCATTTT. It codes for CASRAQGISNQPQHF.

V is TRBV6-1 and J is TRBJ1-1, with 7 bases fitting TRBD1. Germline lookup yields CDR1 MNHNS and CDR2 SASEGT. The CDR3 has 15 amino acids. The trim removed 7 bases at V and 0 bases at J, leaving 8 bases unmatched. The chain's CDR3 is CASIIRQGMNTEAFF. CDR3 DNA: TGTGCCAGCATTATCAGACAGGGCATGAACACTGAAGCTTTCTTT.

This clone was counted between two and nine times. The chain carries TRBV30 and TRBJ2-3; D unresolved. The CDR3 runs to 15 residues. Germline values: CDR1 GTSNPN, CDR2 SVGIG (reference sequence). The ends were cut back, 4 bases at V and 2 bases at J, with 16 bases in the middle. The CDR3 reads CAWKELTTPTDTQYF. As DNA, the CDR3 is TGTGCCTGGAAGGAACTAACCACCCCCACAGATACGCAGTATTTT.

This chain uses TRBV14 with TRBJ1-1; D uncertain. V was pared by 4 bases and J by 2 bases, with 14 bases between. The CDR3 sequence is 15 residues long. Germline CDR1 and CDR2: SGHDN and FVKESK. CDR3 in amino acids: CASSPTVWANTEAFF. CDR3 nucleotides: TGTGCCAGCAGCCCAACGGTCTGGGCTAACACTGAAGCTTTCTTT.

The CDR3 loop reads CASSVPLAGGPDEQFF. CDR3 DNA sequence: TGTGCCAGCAGCGTGCCACTAGCGGGGGGGCCCGATGAGCAGTTCTTC. The chain couples TRBV9 to TRBJ2-1, with 13 bases identical to TRBD2. The CDR3 is 16 amino acids. V dropped 2 bases and J dropped 8; count of bases not matched to a gene: 7. In germline, CDR1 is SGDLS, CDR2 YYNGEE.

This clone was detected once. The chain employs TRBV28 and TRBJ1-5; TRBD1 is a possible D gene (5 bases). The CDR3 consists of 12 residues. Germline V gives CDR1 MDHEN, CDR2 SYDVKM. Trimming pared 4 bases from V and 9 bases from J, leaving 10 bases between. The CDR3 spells CASSSGGRPQHF. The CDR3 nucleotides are TGTGCCAGCAGTTCCGGGGGGAGGCCCCAGCATTTT.

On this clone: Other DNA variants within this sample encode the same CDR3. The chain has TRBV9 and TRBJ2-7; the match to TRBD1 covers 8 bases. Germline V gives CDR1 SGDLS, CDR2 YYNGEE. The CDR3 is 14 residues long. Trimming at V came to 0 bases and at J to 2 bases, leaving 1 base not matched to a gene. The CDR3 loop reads CASSVGDRPYEQYF. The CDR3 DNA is TGTGCCAGCAGCGTAGGGGACAGGCCCTACGAGCAGTACTTC.

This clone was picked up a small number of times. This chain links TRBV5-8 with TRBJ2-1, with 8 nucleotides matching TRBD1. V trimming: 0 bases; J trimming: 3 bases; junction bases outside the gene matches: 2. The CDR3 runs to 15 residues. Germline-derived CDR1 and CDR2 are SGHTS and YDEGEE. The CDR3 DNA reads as TGTGCCAGCAGCTTGGGGACAGGGAGCTACAATGAGCAGTTCTTC. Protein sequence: CASSLGTGSYNEQFF.

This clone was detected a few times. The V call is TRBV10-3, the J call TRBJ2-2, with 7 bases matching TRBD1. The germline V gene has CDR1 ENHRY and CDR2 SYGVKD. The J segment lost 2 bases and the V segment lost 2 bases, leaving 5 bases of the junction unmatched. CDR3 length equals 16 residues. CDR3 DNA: TGTGCCATCAGTGAGCCGGGACAGTTCAACACCGGGGAGCTGTTTTTT. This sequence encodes CAISEPGQFNTGELFF.

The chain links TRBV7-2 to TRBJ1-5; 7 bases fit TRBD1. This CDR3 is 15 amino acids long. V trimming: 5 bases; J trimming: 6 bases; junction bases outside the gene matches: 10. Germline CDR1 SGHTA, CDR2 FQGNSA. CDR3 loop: CASSPTGVGGQPQHF. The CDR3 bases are TGTGCCAGCAGCCCCACAGGGGTAGGCGGTCAGCCCCAGCATTTT.

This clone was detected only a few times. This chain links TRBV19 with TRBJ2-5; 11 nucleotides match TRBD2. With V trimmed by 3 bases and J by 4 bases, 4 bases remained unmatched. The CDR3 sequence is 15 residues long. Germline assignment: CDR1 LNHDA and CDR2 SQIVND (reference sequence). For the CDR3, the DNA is TGTGCCAGTAGTATGACTAGCGGGAACGTAGAGACCCAGTACTTC. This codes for CASSMTSGNVETQYF. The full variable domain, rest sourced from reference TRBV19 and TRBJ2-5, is DGGITQSPKYLFRKEGQNVTLSCEQNLNHDAMYWYRQDPGQGLRLIYYSQIVNDFQKGDIAEGYSVSREKKESFPLTVTSAQKNPTAFYLCASSMTSGNVETQYFGPGTRLLVL.

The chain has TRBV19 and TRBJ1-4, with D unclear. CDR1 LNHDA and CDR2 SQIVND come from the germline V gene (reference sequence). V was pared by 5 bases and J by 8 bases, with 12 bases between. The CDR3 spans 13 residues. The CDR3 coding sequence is TGTGCCAGTAGTGCGCGGGTCGGGGAAAAACTGTTTTTT. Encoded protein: CASSARVGEKLFF.

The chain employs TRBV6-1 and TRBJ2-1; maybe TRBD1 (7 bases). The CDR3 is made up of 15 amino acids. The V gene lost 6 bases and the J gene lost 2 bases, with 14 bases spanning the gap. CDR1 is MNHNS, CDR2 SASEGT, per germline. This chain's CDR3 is CASREEGAPYNEQFF. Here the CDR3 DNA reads TGTGCCAGCAGGGAGGAGGGGGCCCCCTACAATGAGCAGTTCTTC.

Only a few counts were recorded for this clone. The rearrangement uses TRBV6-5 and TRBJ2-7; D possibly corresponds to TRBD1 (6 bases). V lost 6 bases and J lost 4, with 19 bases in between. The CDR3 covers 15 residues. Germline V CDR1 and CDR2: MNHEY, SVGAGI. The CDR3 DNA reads TGTGCCAGCAGAAAATTTACAGGGAAAGCTTACGAGCAGTACTTC. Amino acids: CASRKFTGKAYEQYF.

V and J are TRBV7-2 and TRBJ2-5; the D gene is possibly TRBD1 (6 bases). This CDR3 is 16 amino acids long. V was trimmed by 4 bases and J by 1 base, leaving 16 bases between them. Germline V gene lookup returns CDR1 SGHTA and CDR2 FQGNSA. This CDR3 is CASSSAPWTVQETQYF. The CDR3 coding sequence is TGTGCCAGCAGCTCAGCACCCTGGACAGTCCAAGAGACCCAGTACTTC. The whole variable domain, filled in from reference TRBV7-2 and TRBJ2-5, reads GAGVSQSPSNKVTEKGKDVELRCDPISGHTALYWYRQSLGQGLEFLIYFQGNSAPDKSGLPSDRFSAERTGGSVSTLTIQRTQQEDSAVYLCASSSAPWTVQETQYFGPGTRLLVL.

The CDR3 DNA reads as TGTGCCAGCAGCCCCCCAGAGAACACCGGGGAGCTGTTTTTT. It specifies CASSPPENTGELFF. The chain recombines TRBV13 with TRBJ2-2; D is undetermined. From germline, CDR1 is PRHDT and CDR2 FYEKMQ (reference sequence). The CDR3 sequence is 14 residues long. Trimming took 5 bases from V and 1 from J, leaving 8 bases between them.

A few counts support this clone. CDR3 sequence (DNA): TGTGCCAGCAGTCAAGGGACAGGGGTGAACTATGGCTACACCTTC. Encoded protein: CASSQGTGVNYGYTF. The V and J genes are TRBV6-5 and TRBJ1-2; TRBD1 aligns across 10 bases. The CDR3 spans 15 residues. Per the germline V gene, CDR1 is MNHEY and CDR2 is SVGAGI. J gave up 2 bases and V 5 bases, and 5 bases lay outside the gene matches.

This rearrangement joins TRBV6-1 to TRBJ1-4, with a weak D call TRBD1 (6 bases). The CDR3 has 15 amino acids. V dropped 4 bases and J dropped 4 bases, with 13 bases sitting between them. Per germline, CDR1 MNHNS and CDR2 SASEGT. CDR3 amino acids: CASSAQGKGNEKLFF. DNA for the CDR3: TGTGCCAGCAGTGCACAGGGCAAGGGTAATGAAAAACTGTTTTTT.

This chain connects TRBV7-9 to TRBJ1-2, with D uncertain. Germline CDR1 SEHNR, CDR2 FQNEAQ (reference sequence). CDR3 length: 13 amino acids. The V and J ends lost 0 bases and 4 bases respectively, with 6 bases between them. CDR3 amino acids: CASSLAQVYGYTF. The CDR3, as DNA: TGTGCCAGCAGCTTAGCCCAGGTCTATGGCTACACCTTC.

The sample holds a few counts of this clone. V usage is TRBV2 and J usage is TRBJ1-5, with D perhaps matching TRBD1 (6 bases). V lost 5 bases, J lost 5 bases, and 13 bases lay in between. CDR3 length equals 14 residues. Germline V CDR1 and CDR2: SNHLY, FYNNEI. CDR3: CASSSTGRDQPQHF. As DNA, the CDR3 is TGTGCCAGCAGTTCCACAGGGCGCGATCAGCCCCAGCATTTT.

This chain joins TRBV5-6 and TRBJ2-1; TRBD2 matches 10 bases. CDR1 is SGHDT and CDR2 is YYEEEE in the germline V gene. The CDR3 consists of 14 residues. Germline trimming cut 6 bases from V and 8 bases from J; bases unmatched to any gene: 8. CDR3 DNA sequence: TGTGCCAGCACCCTAGCGGGGGCTAGCGATGAGCAGTTCTTC. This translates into CASTLAGASDEQFF.

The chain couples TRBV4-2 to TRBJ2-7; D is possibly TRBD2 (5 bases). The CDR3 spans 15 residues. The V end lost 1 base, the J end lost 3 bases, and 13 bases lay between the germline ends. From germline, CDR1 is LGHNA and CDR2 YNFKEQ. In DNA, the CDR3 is TGTGCCAGCAGCCAAGCTGGGAGTGGCGGCTACGAGCAGTACTTC. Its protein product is CASSQAGSGGYEQYF.

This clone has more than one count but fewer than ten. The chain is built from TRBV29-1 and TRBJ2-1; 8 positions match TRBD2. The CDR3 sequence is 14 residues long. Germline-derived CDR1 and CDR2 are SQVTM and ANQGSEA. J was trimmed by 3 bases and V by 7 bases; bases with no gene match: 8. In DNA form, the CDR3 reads TGCAGCGGTACTAGCGGAGGGAACTACAATGAGCAGTTCTTC. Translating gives CSGTSGGNYNEQFF.

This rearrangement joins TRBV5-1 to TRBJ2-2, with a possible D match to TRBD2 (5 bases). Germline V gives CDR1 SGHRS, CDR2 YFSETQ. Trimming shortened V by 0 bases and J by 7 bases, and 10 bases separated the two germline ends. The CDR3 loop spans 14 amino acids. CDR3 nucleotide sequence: TGCGCCAGCAGCTTGGCCGGGATCAGCGGGGAGCTGTTTTTT. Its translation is CASSLAGISGELFF. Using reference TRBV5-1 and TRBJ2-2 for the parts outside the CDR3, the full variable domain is KAGVTQTPRYLIKTRGQQVTLSCSPISGHRSVSWYQQTPGQGLQFLFEYFSETQRNKGNFPGRFSGRQFSNSRSEMNVSTLELGDSALYLCASSLAGISGELFFGEGSRLTVL.

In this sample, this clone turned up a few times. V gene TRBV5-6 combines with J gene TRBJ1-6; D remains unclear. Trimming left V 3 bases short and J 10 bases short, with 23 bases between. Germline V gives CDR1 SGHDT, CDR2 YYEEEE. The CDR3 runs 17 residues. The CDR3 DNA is TGTGCCAGCAGCTACTACTACTCCGGGAGTTTGGAGTCACCCCTCCACTTT. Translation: CASSYYYSGSLESPLHF.

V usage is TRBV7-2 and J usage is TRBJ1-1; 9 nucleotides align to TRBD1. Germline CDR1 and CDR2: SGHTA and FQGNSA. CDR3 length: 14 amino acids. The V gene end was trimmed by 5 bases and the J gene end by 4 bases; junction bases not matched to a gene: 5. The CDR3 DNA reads TGTGCCAGCAGCCCCGGGACAGGGAGCACTGAAGCTTTCTTT. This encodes CASSPGTGSTEAFF.

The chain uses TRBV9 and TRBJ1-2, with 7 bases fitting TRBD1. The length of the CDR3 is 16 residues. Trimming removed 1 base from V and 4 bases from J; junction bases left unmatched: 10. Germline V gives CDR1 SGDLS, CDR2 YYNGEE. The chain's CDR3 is CASSVSPTGPTYGYTF. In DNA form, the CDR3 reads TGTGCCAGCAGCGTATCCCCGACAGGGCCGACCTATGGCTACACCTTC.